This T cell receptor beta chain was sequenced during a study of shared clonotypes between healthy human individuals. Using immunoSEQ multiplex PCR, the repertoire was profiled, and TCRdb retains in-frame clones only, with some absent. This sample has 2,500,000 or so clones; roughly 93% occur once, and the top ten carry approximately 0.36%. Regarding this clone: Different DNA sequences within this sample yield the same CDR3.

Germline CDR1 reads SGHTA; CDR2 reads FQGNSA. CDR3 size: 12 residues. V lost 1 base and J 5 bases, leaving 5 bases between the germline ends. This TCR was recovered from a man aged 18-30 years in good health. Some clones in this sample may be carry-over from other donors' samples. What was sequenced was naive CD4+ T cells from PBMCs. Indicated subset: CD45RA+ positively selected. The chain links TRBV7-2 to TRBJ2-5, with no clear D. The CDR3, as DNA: TGTGCCAGCAGCTTAGTAGGGGAGACCCAGTACTTC. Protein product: CASSLVGETQYF.